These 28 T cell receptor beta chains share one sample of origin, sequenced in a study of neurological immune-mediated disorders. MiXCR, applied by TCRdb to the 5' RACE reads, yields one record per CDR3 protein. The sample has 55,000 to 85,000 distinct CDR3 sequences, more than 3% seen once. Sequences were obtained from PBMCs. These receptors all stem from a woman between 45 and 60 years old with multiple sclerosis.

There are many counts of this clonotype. Here the CDR3 reads CASSLSPGFTDTQYF. The CDR3, as DNA: TGTGCCAGCAGCTTATCCCCGGGATTTACAGATACGCAGTATTTT. The chain carries TRBV7-2 and TRBJ2-3; possible D gene TRBD2, 5 bases. The V end lost 2 bases, the J end lost 3 bases, and 12 bases lay between the germline ends. This CDR3 spans 15 amino acids. Per the germline V gene, CDR1 is SGHTA and CDR2 is FQGNSA.

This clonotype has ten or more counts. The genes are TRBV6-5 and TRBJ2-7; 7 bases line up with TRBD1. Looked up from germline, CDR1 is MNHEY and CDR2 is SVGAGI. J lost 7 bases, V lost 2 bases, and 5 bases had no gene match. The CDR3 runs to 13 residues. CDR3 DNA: TGTGCCAGCAGTTACCGACAGGGACGGGAGCAGTACTTC. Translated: CASSYRQGREQYF.

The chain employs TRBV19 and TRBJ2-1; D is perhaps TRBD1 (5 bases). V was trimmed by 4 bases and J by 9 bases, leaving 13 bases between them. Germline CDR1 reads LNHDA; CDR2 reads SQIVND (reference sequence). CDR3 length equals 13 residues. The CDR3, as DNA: TGTGCCAGTAGTAAGAGAAATCAGGGTGAGCAGTTCTTC. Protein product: CASSKRNQGEQFF.

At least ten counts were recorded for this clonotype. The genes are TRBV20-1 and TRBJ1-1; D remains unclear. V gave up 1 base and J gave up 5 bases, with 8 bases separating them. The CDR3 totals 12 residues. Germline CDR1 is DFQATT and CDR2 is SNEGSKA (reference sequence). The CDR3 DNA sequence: TGCAGTGCTAGAGGGATTGAAACTGAAGCTTTCTTT. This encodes CSARGIETEAFF.

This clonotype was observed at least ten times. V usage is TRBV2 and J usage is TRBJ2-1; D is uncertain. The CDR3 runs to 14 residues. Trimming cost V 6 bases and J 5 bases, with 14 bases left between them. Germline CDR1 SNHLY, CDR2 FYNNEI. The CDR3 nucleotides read TGTGCCAGCAGCGCGTCCCCTACCCACAATGAGCAGTTCTTC. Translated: CASSASPTHNEQFF.

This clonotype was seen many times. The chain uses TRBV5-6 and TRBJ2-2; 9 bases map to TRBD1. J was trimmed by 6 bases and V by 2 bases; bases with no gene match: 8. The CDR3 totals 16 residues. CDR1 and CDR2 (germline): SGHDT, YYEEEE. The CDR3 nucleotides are TGTGCCAGCAGCTTCTTTGGGACAGGGTTCGCCGGGGAGCTGTTTTTT. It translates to CASSFFGTGFAGELFF.

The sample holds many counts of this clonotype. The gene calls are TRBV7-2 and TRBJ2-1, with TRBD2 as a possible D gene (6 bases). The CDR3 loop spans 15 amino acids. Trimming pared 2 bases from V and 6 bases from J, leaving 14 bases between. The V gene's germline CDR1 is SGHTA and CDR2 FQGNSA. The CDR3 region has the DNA TGTGCCAGCAGCTTACCGGGAGCCCTTCGCAATGAGCAGTTCTTC. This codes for CASSLPGALRNEQFF. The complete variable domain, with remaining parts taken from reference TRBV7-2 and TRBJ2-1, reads GAGVSQSPSNKVTEKGKDVELRCDPISGHTALYWYRQSLGQGLEFLIYFQGNSAPDKSGLPSDRFSAERTGGSVSTLTIQRTQQEDSAVYLCASSLPGALRNEQFFGPGTRLTVL.

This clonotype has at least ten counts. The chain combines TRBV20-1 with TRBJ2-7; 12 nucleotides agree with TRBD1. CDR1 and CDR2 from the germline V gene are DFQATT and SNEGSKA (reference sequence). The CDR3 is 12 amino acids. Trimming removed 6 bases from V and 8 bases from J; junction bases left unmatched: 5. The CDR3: CSAVGQGAKQYF. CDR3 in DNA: TGCAGTGCCGTGGGACAGGGGGCGAAGCAGTACTTC.

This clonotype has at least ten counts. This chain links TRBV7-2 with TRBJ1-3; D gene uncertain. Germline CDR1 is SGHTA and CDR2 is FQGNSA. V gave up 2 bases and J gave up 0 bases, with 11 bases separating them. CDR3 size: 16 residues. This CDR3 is CASSLNRINSGNTIYF. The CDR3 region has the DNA TGTGCCAGCAGCTTAAACAGAATAAACTCTGGAAACACCATATATTTT.

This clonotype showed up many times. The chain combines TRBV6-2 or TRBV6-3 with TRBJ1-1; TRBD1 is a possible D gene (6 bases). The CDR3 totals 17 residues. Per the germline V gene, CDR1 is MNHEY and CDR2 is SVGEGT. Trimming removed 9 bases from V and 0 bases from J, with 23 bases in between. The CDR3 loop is CASQQGRVLIMNTEAFF. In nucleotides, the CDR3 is TGTGCCAGTCAGCAGGGGAGGGTGTTGATTATGAACACTGAAGCTTTCTTT.

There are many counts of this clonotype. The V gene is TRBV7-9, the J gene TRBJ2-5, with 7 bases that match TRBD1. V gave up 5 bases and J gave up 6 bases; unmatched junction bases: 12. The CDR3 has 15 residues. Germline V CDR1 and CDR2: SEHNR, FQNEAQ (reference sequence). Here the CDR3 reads CASSPTGWSGKTQYF. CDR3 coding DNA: TGTGCCAGCAGCCCGACAGGGTGGAGTGGGAAGACCCAGTACTTC.

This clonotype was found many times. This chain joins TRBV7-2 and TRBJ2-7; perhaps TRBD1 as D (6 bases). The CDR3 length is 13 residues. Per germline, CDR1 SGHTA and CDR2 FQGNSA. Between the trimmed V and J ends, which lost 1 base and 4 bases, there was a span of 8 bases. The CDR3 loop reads CASSLGGPYEQYV. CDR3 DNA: TGTGCCAGCAGCTTAGGGGGGCCATACGAGCAGTACGTC.

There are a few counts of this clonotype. CDR3 DNA: TGTGCCAGCAGCTTAAATTGGGGCGCGAACACCGGGGAGCTGTTTTTT. It yields the protein CASSLNWGANTGELFF. The chain is built from TRBV7-9 and TRBJ2-2; the D gene is possibly TRBD1 (5 bases). CDR3 length: 16 residues. Germline V gives CDR1 SEHNR, CDR2 FQNEAQ (reference sequence). The V gene lost 2 bases and the J gene lost 0 bases, with 10 bases spanning the gap. Supplemented by reference TRBV7-9 and TRBJ2-2, the full variable domain reads DTGVSQNPRHKITKRGQNVTFRCDPISEHNRLYWYRQTLGQGPEFLTYFQNEAQLEKSRLLSDRFSAERPKGSFSTLEIQRTEQGDSAMYLCASSLNWGANTGELFFGEGSRLTVL.

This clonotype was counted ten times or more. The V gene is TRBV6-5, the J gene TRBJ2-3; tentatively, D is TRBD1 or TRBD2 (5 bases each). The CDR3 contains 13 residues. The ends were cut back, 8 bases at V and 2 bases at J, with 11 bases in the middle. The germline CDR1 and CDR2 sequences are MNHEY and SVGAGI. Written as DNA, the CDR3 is TGTGCCAGCGCCCGGGACCTCACAGATACGCAGTATTTT. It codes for CASARDLTDTQYF.

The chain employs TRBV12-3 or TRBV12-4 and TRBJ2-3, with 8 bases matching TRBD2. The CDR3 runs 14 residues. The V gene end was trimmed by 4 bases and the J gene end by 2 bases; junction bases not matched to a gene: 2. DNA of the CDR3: TGTGCCAGCAGTTCAGGACTAGCCACAGATACGCAGTATTTT. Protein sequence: CASSSGLATDTQYF.

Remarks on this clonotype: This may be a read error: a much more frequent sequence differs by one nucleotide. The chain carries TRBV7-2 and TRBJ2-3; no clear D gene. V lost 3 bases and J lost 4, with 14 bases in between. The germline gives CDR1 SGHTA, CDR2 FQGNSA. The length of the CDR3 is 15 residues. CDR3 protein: CASSFLGTGADTQYF. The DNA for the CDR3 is TGTGCCAGCAGCTTCCTGGGTACTGGCGCAGATACGCAGTATTTT.

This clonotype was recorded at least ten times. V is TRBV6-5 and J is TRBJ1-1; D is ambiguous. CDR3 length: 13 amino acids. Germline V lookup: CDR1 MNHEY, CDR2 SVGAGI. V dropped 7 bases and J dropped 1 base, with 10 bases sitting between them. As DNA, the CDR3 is TGTGCCAGCACCCGGGCGGGGAACACTGAAGCTTTCTTT. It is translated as CASTRAGNTEAFF.

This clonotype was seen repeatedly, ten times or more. DNA for the CDR3: TGTGCCAGCAGTCTGAGGGAGAATCAGCCCCAGCATTTT. It specifies CASSLRENQPQHF. V is TRBV12-3 or TRBV12-4 and J is TRBJ1-5; D unclear. Trimming cost V 5 bases and J 4 bases, with 9 bases left between them. This CDR3 is built from 13 residues.

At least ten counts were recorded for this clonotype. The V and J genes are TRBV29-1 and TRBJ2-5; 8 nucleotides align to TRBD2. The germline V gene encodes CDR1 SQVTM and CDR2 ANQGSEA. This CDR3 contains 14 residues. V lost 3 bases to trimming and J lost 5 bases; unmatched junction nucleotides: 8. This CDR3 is CSVDQGRGGETQYF. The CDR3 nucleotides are TGCAGCGTTGACCAGGGGCGCGGGGGGGAGACCCAGTACTTC.

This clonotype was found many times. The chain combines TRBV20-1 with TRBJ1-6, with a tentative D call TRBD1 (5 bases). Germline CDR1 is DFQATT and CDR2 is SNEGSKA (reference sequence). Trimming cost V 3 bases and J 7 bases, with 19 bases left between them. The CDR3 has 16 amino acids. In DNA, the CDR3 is TGCAGTGCTAGGGGGGGAGAGGGGCTTCGGAATTCACCCCTCCACTTT. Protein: CSARGGEGLRNSPLHF.

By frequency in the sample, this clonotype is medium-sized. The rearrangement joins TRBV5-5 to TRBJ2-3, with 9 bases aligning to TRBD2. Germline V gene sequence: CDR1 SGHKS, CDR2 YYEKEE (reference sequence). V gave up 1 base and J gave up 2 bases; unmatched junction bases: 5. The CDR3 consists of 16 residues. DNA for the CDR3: TGTGCCAGCAGCTTGTTCCCTAGCGGGAACACAGATACGCAGTATTTT. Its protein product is CASSLFPSGNTDTQYF.

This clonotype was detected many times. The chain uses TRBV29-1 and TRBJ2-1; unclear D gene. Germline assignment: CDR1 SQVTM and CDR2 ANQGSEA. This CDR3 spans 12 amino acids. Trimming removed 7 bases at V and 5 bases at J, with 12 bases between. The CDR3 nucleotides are TGCAGCGCCCGCGCCTACCACAATGAGCAGTTCTTC. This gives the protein CSARAYHNEQFF.

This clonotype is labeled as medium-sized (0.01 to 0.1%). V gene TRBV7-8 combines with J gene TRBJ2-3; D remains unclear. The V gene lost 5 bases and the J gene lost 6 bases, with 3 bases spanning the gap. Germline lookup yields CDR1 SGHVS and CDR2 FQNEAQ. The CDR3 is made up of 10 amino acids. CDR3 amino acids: CASSRDTQYF. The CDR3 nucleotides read TGTGCCAGCAGCCGCGATACGCAGTATTTT.

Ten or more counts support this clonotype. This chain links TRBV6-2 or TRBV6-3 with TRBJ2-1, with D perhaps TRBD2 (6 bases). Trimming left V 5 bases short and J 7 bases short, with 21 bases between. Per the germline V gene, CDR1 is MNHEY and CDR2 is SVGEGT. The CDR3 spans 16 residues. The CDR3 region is CASSRWEALLGNEQFF. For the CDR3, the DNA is TGTGCCAGCAGTCGGTGGGAGGCCCTTCTAGGGAATGAGCAGTTCTTC.

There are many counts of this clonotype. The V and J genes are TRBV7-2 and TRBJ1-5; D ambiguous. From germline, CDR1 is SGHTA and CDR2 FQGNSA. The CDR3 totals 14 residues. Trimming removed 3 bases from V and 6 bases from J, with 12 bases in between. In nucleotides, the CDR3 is TGTGCCAGCAGCTTCCTGGGTGTAGCTCAGCCCCAGCATTTT. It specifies CASSFLGVAQPQHF.

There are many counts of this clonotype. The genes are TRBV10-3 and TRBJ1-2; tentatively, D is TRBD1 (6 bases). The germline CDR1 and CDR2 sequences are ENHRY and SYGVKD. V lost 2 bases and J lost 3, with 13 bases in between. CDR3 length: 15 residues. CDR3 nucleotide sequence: TGTGCCATCAGTGAGCACCCCAGGGGCCACTATGGCTACACCTTC. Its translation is CAISEHPRGHYGYTF.

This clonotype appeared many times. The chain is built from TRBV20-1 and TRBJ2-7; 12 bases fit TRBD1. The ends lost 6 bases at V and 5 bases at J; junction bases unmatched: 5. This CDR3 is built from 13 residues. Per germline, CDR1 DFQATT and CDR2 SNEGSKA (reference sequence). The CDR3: CSAGGQGADEQYF. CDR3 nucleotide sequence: TGCAGTGCGGGGGGACAGGGGGCTGACGAGCAGTACTTC.

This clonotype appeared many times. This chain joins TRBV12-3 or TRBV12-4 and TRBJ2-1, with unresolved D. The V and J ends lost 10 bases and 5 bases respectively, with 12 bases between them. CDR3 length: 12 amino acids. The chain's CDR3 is CATSTGNNEQFF. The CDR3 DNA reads TGTGCCACCTCGACTGGGAACAATGAGCAGTTCTTC.